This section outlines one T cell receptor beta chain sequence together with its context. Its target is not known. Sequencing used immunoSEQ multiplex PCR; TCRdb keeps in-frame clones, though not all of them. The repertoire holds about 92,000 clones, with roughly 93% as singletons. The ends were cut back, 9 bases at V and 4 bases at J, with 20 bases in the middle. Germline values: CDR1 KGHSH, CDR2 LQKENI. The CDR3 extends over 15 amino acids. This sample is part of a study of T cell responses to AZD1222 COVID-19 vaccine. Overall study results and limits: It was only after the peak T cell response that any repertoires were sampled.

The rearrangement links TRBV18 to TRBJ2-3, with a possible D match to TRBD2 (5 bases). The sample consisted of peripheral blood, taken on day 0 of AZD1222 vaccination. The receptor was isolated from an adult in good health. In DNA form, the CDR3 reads TGTGCCAGTTCGCGGGCAGGTGGTGGCGCAGATACGCAGTATTTT. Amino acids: CASSRAGGGADTQYF.